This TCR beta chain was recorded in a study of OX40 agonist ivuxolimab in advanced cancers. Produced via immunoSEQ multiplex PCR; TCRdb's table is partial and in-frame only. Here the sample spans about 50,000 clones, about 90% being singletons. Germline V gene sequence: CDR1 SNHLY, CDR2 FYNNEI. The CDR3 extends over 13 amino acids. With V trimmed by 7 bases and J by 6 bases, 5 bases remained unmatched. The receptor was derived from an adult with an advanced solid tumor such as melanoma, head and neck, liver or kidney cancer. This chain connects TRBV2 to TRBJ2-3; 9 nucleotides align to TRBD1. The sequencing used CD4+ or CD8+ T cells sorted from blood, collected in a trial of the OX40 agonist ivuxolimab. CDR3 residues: CASTGTGRDTQYF. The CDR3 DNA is TGTGCCAGCACTGGGACAGGGCGGGATACGCAGTATTTT.